Below, 17 T cell receptor beta chains from the same sample are listed, as sequenced in a study of blood T cell repertoires in COVID-19. Measured with immunoSEQ multiplex PCR; TCRdb has only the in-frame clones, and not every one. The sample has tens of thousands of clones; about 86% are singletons. Sequenced material: peripheral blood. These receptors all come from a man aged 70 or older with acute or convalescent COVID-19.

The chain recombines TRBV25-1 with TRBJ2-7; 8 nucleotides agree with TRBD2. From germline, CDR1 is MGHDK and CDR2 SYGVNS. The CDR3 is 15 amino acids. V was pared by 2 bases and J by 0 bases, with 3 bases of the junction left unmatched. CDR3 in amino acids: CASSEGLAGSYEQYF. CDR3 nucleotides: TGTGCCAGCAGTGAAGGGCTAGCGGGCTCCTACGAGCAGTACTTC.

This chain joins TRBV7-3 and TRBJ2-7; 7 nucleotides line up with TRBD2. The CDR3 is 13 amino acids. Germline-derived CDR1 and CDR2 are SGHTA and FQGTGA. Losses at the gene ends were 5 bases for V and 5 bases for J; bases not matched to a gene: 6. The CDR3, as DNA: TGTGCCAGCAGCCCCGGGGGGTCCAACGAGCAGTACTTC. Translated: CASSPGGSNEQYF.

This chain joins TRBV19 and TRBJ2-3; 9 bases align to TRBD2. The CDR3 runs 16 residues. Trimming took 3 bases from V and 5 from J; bases not matched to a gene: 9. Germline V gene sequence: CDR1 LNHDA, CDR2 SQIVND (reference sequence). The DNA of the CDR3 is TGTGCCAGTAGTATCCCACTAGCGGGTTTGCAAGATACGCAGTATTTT. This gives the protein CASSIPLAGLQDTQYF. Complete variable domain (other parts from reference TRBV19 and TRBJ2-3): DGGITQSPKYLFRKEGQNVTLSCEQNLNHDAMYWYRQDPGQGLRLIYYSQIVNDFQKGDIAEGYSVSREKKESFPLTVTSAQKNPTAFYLCASSIPLAGLQDTQYFGPGTRLTVL.

This clone was found a few times. The V and J genes are TRBV27 and TRBJ1-4, with D possibly matching TRBD1 (6 bases). V was trimmed by 6 bases and J by 8 bases, leaving 13 bases between them. Germline CDR1 reads MNHEY; CDR2 reads SMNVEV (reference sequence). The CDR3 is 13 amino acids. This CDR3 is CASRPQGGEKLFF. The CDR3 DNA sequence: TGTGCCAGCAGGCCACAGGGTGGCGAAAAACTGTTTTTT.

This sequence joins TRBV7-8 and TRBJ2-7, with TRBD1 identical over 8 bases. Trimming removed 7 bases from V and 5 bases from J; junction bases left unmatched: 16. Per the germline V gene, CDR1 is SGHVS and CDR2 is FQNEAQ. This CDR3 has 16 amino acids. The CDR3: CASNRGSDRVVNEQYF. Written as DNA, the CDR3 is TGTGCCAGCAACCGGGGATCGGACAGGGTAGTCAACGAGCAGTACTTC.

The chain links TRBV28 to TRBJ2-5; 10 bases agree with TRBD1. J lost 4 bases, V lost 5 bases, and 16 bases had no gene match. This CDR3 is built from 18 residues. Germline CDR1 and CDR2: MDHEN and SYDVKM. The DNA of the CDR3 is TGTGCCAGCAGTCTAAACCCCCGCCGCGACAGGGGGCGAGAGACCCAGTACTTC. This encodes CASSLNPRRDRGRETQYF.

The V gene is TRBV19, the J gene TRBJ1-2, with 7 bases identical to TRBD1. The V segment lost 5 bases and the J segment 8 bases; nucleotides outside the gene matches: 5. Germline CDR1 LNHDA, CDR2 SQIVND (reference sequence). CDR3 length equals 12 residues. CDR3 loop: CASSDREQGYTF. The CDR3 DNA sequence: TGTGCCAGTAGTGACAGGGAACAAGGCTACACCTTC.

This clone was recorded a few times. This chain links TRBV12-3 or TRBV12-4 with TRBJ1-2, with D perhaps TRBD1 (5 bases). The V end was cut by 6 bases, the J end by 8 bases, with 16 bases between. The CDR3 totals 13 residues. CDR3 in amino acids: CASSTWGGEGYTF. For the CDR3, the DNA is TGTGCCAGCAGCACCTGGGGGGGAGAGGGCTACACCTTC.

Here the CDR3 reads CASSLGNGYYNEQFF. CDR3 in DNA: TGTGCCAGCAGCTTAGGGAACGGGTACTACAATGAGCAGTTCTTC. The chain links TRBV9 to TRBJ2-1, with D hard to call. Trimming shortened V by 4 bases and J by 3 bases, and 14 bases separated the two germline ends. The V gene's germline CDR1 is SGDLS and CDR2 YYNGEE. CDR3 length: 15 residues.

The chain employs TRBV5-1 and TRBJ2-3; weak D call: TRBD2 (5 bases). The germline V gene encodes CDR1 SGHRS and CDR2 YFSETQ. The V and J ends lost 0 bases and 4 bases respectively, with 9 bases between them. The CDR3 loop spans 14 amino acids. The chain's CDR3 is CASSLEGESDTQYF. The CDR3 DNA sequence: TGCGCCAGCAGCTTGGAGGGAGAATCAGATACGCAGTATTTT.

The chain links TRBV7-2 to TRBJ2-7; maybe TRBD1 (5 bases). The germline V and J ends were trimmed by 0 bases and 2 bases, with 11 bases remaining between them. The germline V gene encodes CDR1 SGHTA and CDR2 FQGNSA. CDR3 size: 15 residues. CDR3 region: CASSLAPGRAYEQYF. For the CDR3, the DNA is TGTGCCAGCAGCTTAGCGCCCGGCAGGGCCTACGAGCAGTACTTC.

This clone was observed once. V gene TRBV6-2 or TRBV6-3 combines with J gene TRBJ2-7; 7 nucleotides line up with TRBD1. This CDR3 comprises 13 residues. Germline assignment: CDR1 MNHEY and CDR2 SVGEGT. Unmatched junction bases numbered 8, after V lost 6 bases and J lost 6 bases. The CDR3 sequence is CASSPLGGREQYF. DNA of the CDR3: TGTGCCAGCAGCCCATTAGGGGGCCGCGAGCAGTACTTC.

The chain recombines TRBV27 with TRBJ2-7; D may be TRBD1 (5 bases). The CDR3 covers 15 residues. CDR1 is MNHEY, CDR2 SMNVEV, per germline (reference sequence). The V end was cut by 3 bases, the J end by 2 bases, with 14 bases between. In DNA form, the CDR3 reads TGTGCCAGCAGTTTCTCACAGGCGTCACCCTACGAGCAGTACTTC. Residues: CASSFSQASPYEQYF.

The chain combines TRBV9 with TRBJ2-2, with D possibly TRBD1 on 5 matching bases. Trimming pared 4 bases from V and 7 bases from J, leaving 8 bases between. CDR3 length equals 12 residues. CDR1 SGDLS and CDR2 YYNGEE come from the germline V gene. CDR3 loop: CASSSGIGELFF. The CDR3 DNA is TGTGCCAGCAGCTCAGGGATCGGGGAGCTGTTTTTT. Full variable domain (rest looked up from reference TRBV9 and TRBJ2-2): DSGVTQTPKHLITATGQRVTLRCSPRSGDLSVYWYQQSLDQGLQFLIQYYNGEERAKGNILERFSAQQFPDLHSELNLSSLELGDSALYFCASSSGIGELFFGEGSRLTVL.

The rearrangement links TRBV12-3 or TRBV12-4 to TRBJ2-5; maybe TRBD2 (5 bases). The V end lost 3 bases, the J end lost 10 bases, and 9 bases lay between the germline ends. The CDR3 is made up of 11 amino acids. The CDR3 sequence: CASSLDRDQYF. CDR3 DNA: TGTGCCAGCAGTTTGGACCGGGACCAGTACTTC.

The rearrangement uses TRBV7-2 and TRBJ1-3; the match to TRBD1 covers 10 bases. The CDR3 loop spans 16 amino acids. The ends lost 5 bases at V and 3 bases at J; junction bases unmatched: 7. CDR1 SGHTA and CDR2 FQGNSA come from the germline V gene. The CDR3 bases are TGTGCCAGCAGCGGACAGACAGGGGGCGGTGGAAACACCATATATTTT. This translates into CASSGQTGGGGNTIYF.

This chain joins TRBV5-1 and TRBJ2-3, with 7 bases matching TRBD1. With 4 bases clipped from V and 1 base from J, the junction kept 9 bases outside the gene matches. Germline CDR1 is SGHRS and CDR2 is YFSETQ. CDR3 length: 16 residues. DNA of the CDR3: TGCGCCAGCAGCCACGGACAGGCCGGAGGCACAGATACGCAGTATTTT. Its protein product is CASSHGQAGGTDTQYF.